Sequencing of this T cell receptor (beta chain) was carried out in a study of technical replicates of blood from a few donors. Germline CDR1 MGHRA, CDR2 YSYEKL. V lost 1 base and J lost 3; bases outside the gene matches: 5. The CDR3 has 15 amino acids. Clones were read by immunoSEQ multiplex PCR, and TCRdb kept only the in-frame ones, dropping some. The sample lists 50,000 or so clones; roughly nine tenths were seen once. The chain carries TRBV4-1 and TRBJ1-1, with 7 bases aligning to TRBD1. The TCR comes from a human donor in good health. Some clones in this sample may be carry-over from other donors' samples. The specimen sequenced was PBMCs. CDR3 in amino acids: CASSQGFTGDTEAFF. CDR3 DNA sequence: TGCGCCAGCAGCCAAGGTTTTACAGGGGACACTGAAGCTTTCTTT.